The clone carrying this TCR beta chain was observed many times. The data stem from a study of T cells after yellow fever vaccination. The TCR cDNA carried a universal primer site and UMIs from 5'RACE template switching. Using its own MiXCR run on the 5' RACE reads, TCRdb lists one record per CDR3 protein. The sample has roughly 120,000 distinct CDR3 sequences, approximately 8.4% seen once. The CDR3 covers 13 residues. From germline, CDR1 is MNHEY and CDR2 SMNVEV (reference sequence). Trimming removed 4 bases at V and 6 bases at J, with 12 bases between. The source of this sequence is a young man who received the YFV17D yellow fever vaccine. The chain employs TRBV27 and TRBJ1-1; TRBD1 might be the D (5 bases). The sample was CD8+ T cells sorted from PBMCs, taken 45 days after the yellow fever booster vaccination. DNA for the CDR3: TGTGCCAGCAGTTCCCAGGGTGTCGCTGAAGCTTTCTTT. Its translation is CASSSQGVAEAFF.